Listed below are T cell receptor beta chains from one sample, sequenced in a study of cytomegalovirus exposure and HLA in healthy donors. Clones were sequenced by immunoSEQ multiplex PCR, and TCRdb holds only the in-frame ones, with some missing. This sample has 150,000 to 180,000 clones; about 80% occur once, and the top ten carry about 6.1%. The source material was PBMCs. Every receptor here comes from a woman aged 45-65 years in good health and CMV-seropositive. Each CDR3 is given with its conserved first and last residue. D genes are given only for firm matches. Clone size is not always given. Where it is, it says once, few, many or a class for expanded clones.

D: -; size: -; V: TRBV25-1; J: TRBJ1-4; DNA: TGTGCCAGCAGTCCGTCAACGGGGATCGGTGAAAAACTGTTTTTT; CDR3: CASSPSTGIGEKLFF
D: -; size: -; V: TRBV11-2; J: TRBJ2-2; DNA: TGTGCCAGCTCCAGACAGAACACCGGGGAGCTGTTTTTT; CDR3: CASSRQNTGELFF
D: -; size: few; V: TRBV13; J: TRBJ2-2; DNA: TGTGCCAGCAGCCAAGAGGTCGGGATTCCCGCGAACACCGGGGAGCTGTTTTTT; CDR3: CASSQEVGIPANTGELFF
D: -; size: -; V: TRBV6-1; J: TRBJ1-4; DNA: TGTGCCAGCAGGCGTTCAACAGCAACTAATGAAAAACTGTTTTTT; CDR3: CASRRSTATNEKLFF
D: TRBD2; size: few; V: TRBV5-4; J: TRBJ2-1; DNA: TGTGCCAGCAGCTCAAGACTAGCGGGGGTACTCCACAATGAGCAGTTCTTC; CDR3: CASSSRLAGVLHNEQFF
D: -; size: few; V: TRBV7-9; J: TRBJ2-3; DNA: TGTGCCAGCAGCCACCTGGGGGGAACAGATACGCAGTATTTT; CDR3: CASSHLGGTDTQYF
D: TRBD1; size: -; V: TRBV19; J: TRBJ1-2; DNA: TGTGCCAGTAGTTCGGGACAGGGGACCCATGGCTACACCTTC; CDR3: CASSSGQGTHGYTF
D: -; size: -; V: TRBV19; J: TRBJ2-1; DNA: TGTGCCAGTAGTATAGGGGAGCTGTTCTCCTACAATGAGCAGTTCTTC; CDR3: CASSIGELFSYNEQFF
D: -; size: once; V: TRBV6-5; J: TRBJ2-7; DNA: TGTGCCAGCAGATTAGCCGCAGGGACTTACGAGCAGTACTTC; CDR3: CASRLAAGTYEQYF
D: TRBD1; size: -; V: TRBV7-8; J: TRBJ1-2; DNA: TGTGCCAGCAGTAGTGAGGGGGCTGGCTACACCTTC; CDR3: CASSSEGAGYTF
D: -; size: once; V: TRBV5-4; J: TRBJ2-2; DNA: TGTGCCAGCAGCCAGAAACAGGCCGGGGAGCTGTTTTTT; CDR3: CASSQKQAGELFF
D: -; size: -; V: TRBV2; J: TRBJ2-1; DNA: TGTGCCAGCAGTGAGTTCCTAAATGAGCAGTTCTTC; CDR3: CASSEFLNEQFF
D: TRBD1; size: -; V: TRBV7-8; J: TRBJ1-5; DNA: TGTGCCAGCAGCTTAGAGACAGGGTCTTACCAGCCCCAGCATTTT; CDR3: CASSLETGSYQPQHF
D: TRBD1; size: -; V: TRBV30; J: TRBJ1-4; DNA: TGTGCCTGGAGTGTACGGGACAGACAAAATGAAAAACTGTTTTTT; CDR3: CAWSVRDRQNEKLFF
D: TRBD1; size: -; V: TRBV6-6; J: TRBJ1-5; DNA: TGTGCCAGCAGTCGGACAGGGTTTGGCCAGCCCCAGCATTTT; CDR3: CASSRTGFGQPQHF
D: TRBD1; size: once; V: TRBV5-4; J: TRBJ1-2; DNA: TGTGCCAGCAGCGCCGGACAGGGCTATGGCTACACCTTC; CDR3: CASSAGQGYGYTF